Listed below are T cell receptor beta chains from one sample, sequenced in a study of molecular identifiers for immune sequencing clone quantification. TCRdb re-called the PCR reads with MiXCR, one entry per CDR3 protein. The table shows 79,000 or so distinct CDR3 sequences, with roughly 23% occurring only once. Sequenced sample: naive CD8+ T cells from blood, with Jurkat cell RNA spiked in. The receptor source for this set is a human donor in good health. Some libraries in this study had Jurkat cell RNA spiked in. The CDR3 runs from the conserved cysteine through the conserved F or W. The D gene is left open where the match is weak. Where a row states a size, it is once, few, many or the class of an expanded clone; other rows omit it.

>-|TRBJ2-2|TRBD1|15|TRBV11-2
CASSYRGRYTGELFF
TGTGCCAGCAGTTACAGGGGGCGTTACACCGGGGAGCTGTTTTTT
>-|TRBJ1-5|-|15|TRBV11-2
CASSLFVGSNQPQHF
TGTGCCAGCAGCTTATTTGTGGGAAGCAATCAGCCCCAGCATTTT
>few|TRBJ2-2|-|12|TRBV7-9
CASSPTTGELFF
TGTGCCAGCAGCCCAACAACCGGGGAGCTGTTTTTT
>-|TRBJ1-1|-|15|TRBV7-9
CASSPWRGAATEAFF
TGTGCCAGCAGCCCCTGGCGGGGGGCCGCCACTGAAGCTTTCTTT
>many|TRBJ2-3|-|16|TRBV7-3
CASSSTGISSTDTQYF
TGTGCCAGCAGCTCCACGGGGATTTCTAGCACAGATACGCAGTATTTT
>many|TRBJ2-3|-|17|TRBV5-4
CASSLYYGGRGTDTQYF
TGTGCCAGCAGCTTGTATTACGGGGGCAGGGGTACAGATACGCAGTATTTT
>-|TRBJ2-1|-|13|TRBV6-6
CASSYSLLNEQFF
TGTGCCAGCAGTTACTCCCTACTCAATGAGCAGTTCTTC
>many|TRBJ2-1|-|13|TRBV29-1
CSVPRSNYNEQFF
TGCAGCGTCCCCCGCAGCAACTACAATGAGCAGTTCTTC
>-|TRBJ2-7|-|13|TRBV5-1
CASCLVQGYEQYF
TGCGCCAGCTGCTTGGTACAGGGCTACGAGCAGTACTTC
>-|TRBJ2-7|-|13|TRBV30
CAWSVGQIYEQYF
TGTGCCTGGAGTGTAGGACAGATCTACGAGCAGTACTTC
>many|TRBJ2-3|TRBD2|16|TRBV28
CASSLKLAGYVDTQYF
TGTGCCAGCAGCTTAAAACTAGCGGGATATGTAGATACGCAGTATTTT
>many|TRBJ1-1|TRBD1|16|TRBV20-1
CSGPTGTGFRNTEAFF
TGCAGTGGACCGACCGGGACAGGGTTTAGGAACACTGAAGCTTTCTTT
>many|TRBJ2-7|TRBD2|15|TRBV4-3
CASSQVLREGHEQYF
TGCGCCAGCAGCCAAGTTTTGCGGGAGGGCCATGAGCAGTACTTC
>many|TRBJ2-3|-|14|TRBV20-1
CSARDRAESDTQYF
TGCAGTGCTAGAGATCGGGCGGAGTCAGATACGCAGTATTTT